These 16 T cell receptor beta chains were all obtained from the same sample, sequenced in a study of naive and memory T cell subsets. Two oligonucleotides, mixed equimolar, formed the beta constant-region primer covering TRBC1 and TRBC2. Nested alpha and beta constant-region primers with the SP2 primer drove four PCR rounds on ligated cDNA. TCRdb recomputed calls from the UMI-ligation and nested PCR reads with MiXCR, one row per CDR3 protein. The sample contains approximately 16,000 distinct CDR3 sequences, roughly 8.7% of which appear only once. Sequencing was performed on central memory CD8+ T cells from blood. The receptors derive from a human donor in good health.

This clonotype came up many times. The CDR3 loop is CASSPAGVSTDTQYF. CDR3 coding DNA: TGTGCCAGCAGCCCGGCGGGGGTCTCCACAGATACGCAGTATTTT. V gene TRBV7-9 combines with J gene TRBJ2-3, with TRBD2 identical over 7 bases. CDR3 length: 15 amino acids. CDR1 is SEHNR, CDR2 FQNEAQ, per germline (reference sequence). Germline trimming cut 5 bases from V and 2 bases from J; bases unmatched to any gene: 7.

The chain combines TRBV4-3 with TRBJ2-2, with 7 bases identical to TRBD2. CDR1 and CDR2 (germline): LGHNA, YSLEER. The length of the CDR3 is 16 residues. J was trimmed by 6 bases and V by 3 bases; bases with no gene match: 10. The CDR3 reads CASSQGLAALPGELFF. CDR3 nucleotides: TGCGCCAGCAGCCAGGGGCTAGCGGCCCTTCCCGGGGAGCTGTTTTTT.

This clonotype was detected many times. This chain connects TRBV4-2 to TRBJ1-5, with unresolved D. V lost 5 bases to trimming and J lost 3 bases, with 8 bases between them. Germline CDR1 is LGHNA and CDR2 is YNFKEQ. The CDR3 loop spans 13 amino acids. CDR3 nucleotide sequence: TGTGCCAGCAGCGCGGATAACAATCAGCCCCAGCATTTT. Translating gives CASSADNNQPQHF.

The V gene is TRBV5-5, the J gene TRBJ1-5, with D hard to call. The CDR3 has 15 residues. Per the germline V gene, CDR1 is SGHKS and CDR2 is YYEKEE (reference sequence). Trimming removed 1 base from V and 4 bases from J, with 12 bases in between. The CDR3 here is CASSLFPPGNQPQHF. Written as DNA, the CDR3 is TGTGCCAGCAGCTTGTTCCCTCCGGGGAATCAGCCCCAGCATTTT. The entire variable domain, with the rest obtained from reference TRBV5-5 and TRBJ1-5, is as follows: DAGVTQSPTHLIKTRGQQVTLRCSPISGHKSVSWYQQVLGQGPQFIFQYYEKEERGRGNFPDRFSARQFPNYSSELNVNALLLGDSALYLCASSLFPPGNQPQHFGDGTRLSIL.

A few counts support this clonotype. The chain employs TRBV10-3 and TRBJ2-3, with D tentatively TRBD2 (5 bases). This CDR3 is 19 amino acids long. Germline loops: CDR1 ENHRY, CDR2 SYGVKD. With 2 bases removed from V and 4 bases from J, the gap between germline ends came to 25 bases. The CDR3 DNA follows: TGTGCCATCAGTGAGAATGTTTGGGTTCTCAAAGCGGATCCAGATACGCAGTATTTT. Its protein is CAISENVWVLKADPDTQYF.

In its sample, this clonotype was seen a few times. The J gene is TRBJ2-1, the V gene TRBV7-9; 11 positions match TRBD2. Germline CDR1 and CDR2: SEHNR and FQNEAQ (reference sequence). J lost 3 bases, V lost 5 bases, and 6 bases had no gene match. The CDR3 loop spans 16 amino acids. CDR3 sequence reads: CASSGWTSGHYNEQFF. The DNA of the CDR3 is TGTGCCAGCAGCGGATGGACTAGCGGGCACTACAATGAGCAGTTCTTC.

In the case of this clonotype: One junction end disagrees with the germline gene, perhaps due to a read error. The genes are TRBV9 and TRBJ1-1, with 10 bases aligning to TRBD1. CDR1 is SGDLS and CDR2 is YYNGEE in the germline V gene. The CDR3 spans 15 residues. DNA of the CDR3: TGTGCCAGCAGCGAGGGGACAGGGGCGAACATTGAAGCCTTCTTT. Encoded protein: CASSEGTGANIEAFF.

This clonotype was found many times. This chain joins TRBV7-9 and TRBJ2-7; 11 nucleotides agree with TRBD1. The CDR3 runs to 15 residues. V shed 4 bases, J shed 5 bases, and the junction held 7 bases outside the gene matches. CDR1 and CDR2 from the germline V gene are SEHNR and FQNEAQ (reference sequence). The CDR3 sequence is CASSSERDRGNEQYF. CDR3 nucleotide sequence: TGTGCCAGCAGCTCCGAGAGGGACAGGGGGAACGAGCAGTACTTC.

Of note for this clonotype: A much larger clone differs from this one at a single base, so this may be a read error. The chain carries TRBV7-2 and TRBJ2-7, with a tentative D call TRBD1 (5 bases). Trimming took off 5 bases at V and 5 bases at J, with 13 bases between the two ends. The germline V gene has CDR1 SGHTA and CDR2 FQGNSA. The CDR3 length is 13 residues. The CDR3 spells CASSPTGSDEQYF. The CDR3 nucleotides are TGTGCCAGCAGCCCTACAGGTTCCGACGAGCAGTACTTC.

Only a few counts were recorded for this clonotype. The chain combines TRBV10-3 with TRBJ2-2; no clear D. The CDR3 is made up of 14 amino acids. CDR1 ENHRY and CDR2 SYGVKD come from the germline V gene. Trimming removed 0 bases at V and 6 bases at J, with 8 bases between. The CDR3 region is CAISESSSPGELFF. CDR3 sequence (DNA): TGTGCCATCAGTGAGTCGTCCAGCCCCGGGGAGCTGTTTTTT.

This clonotype has more than one count but fewer than ten. This chain connects TRBV9 to TRBJ2-1; D not certain. Germline V CDR1 and CDR2: SGDLS, YYNGEE. V was shortened by 1 base and J by 3 bases, with 8 bases between the two germline ends. The CDR3 totals 14 residues. The CDR3 nucleotides are TGTGCCAGCAGCGTAACCACACTCTACAATGAGCAGTTCTTC. Its protein product is CASSVTTLYNEQFF.

This clonotype came up a few times. V usage is TRBV15 and J usage is TRBJ2-7; tentatively, D is TRBD1 (6 bases). CDR3 length: 13 residues. V lost 0 bases and J lost 12, with 15 bases in between. Germline CDR1 is LNHNV and CDR2 is YYDKDF (reference sequence). CDR3 nucleotides: TGTGCCACCAGCAGAGAACCGGGCAGGGGACGGTACTTC. Its translation: CATSREPGRGRYF. The full variable domain, with the rest looked up from reference TRBV15 and TRBJ2-7, is DAMVIQNPRYQVTQFGKPVTLSCSQTLNHNVMYWYQQKSSQAPKLLFHYYDKDFNNEADTPDNFQSRRPNTSFCFLDIRSPGLGDTAMYLCATSREPGRGRYFGPGTRLTVT.

The chain carries TRBV7-9 and TRBJ1-2; the match to TRBD1 covers 8 bases. The CDR3 has 15 residues. The germline gives CDR1 SEHNR, CDR2 FQNEAQ (reference sequence). J lost 6 bases, V lost 1 base, and 7 bases had no gene match. The CDR3: CASSLESLDRDGYTF. CDR3 nucleotide sequence: TGTGCCAGCAGCTTAGAATCCTTGGACAGGGATGGCTACACCTTC. The full variable domain, with the rest looked up from reference TRBV7-9 and TRBJ1-2, is DTGVSQNPRHKITKRGQNVTFRCDPISEHNRLYWYRQTLGQGPEFLTYFQNEAQLEKSRLLSDRFSAERPKGSFSTLEIQRTEQGDSAMYLCASSLESLDRDGYTFGSGTRLTVV.

This clonotype was counted many times. This sequence joins TRBV2 and TRBJ2-5; D perhaps matches TRBD2 (5 bases). The germline gives CDR1 SNHLY, CDR2 FYNNEI. This CDR3 region has 15 residues. V dropped 3 bases and J dropped 4 bases, with 15 bases sitting between them. DNA for the CDR3: TGTGCCAGCAGTGACGAGCGGAGCATGTTAGAGACCCAGTACTTC. Encoded protein: CASSDERSMLETQYF.

A few counts support this clonotype. The CDR3 spells CASSSYYWPPGSIQYF. The CDR3 DNA reads as TGTGCCAGCAGCTCCTACTATTGGCCCCCCGGGAGCATTCAGTACTTC. The chain couples TRBV7-8 to TRBJ2-4; D may be TRBD2 (6 bases). Trimming removed 4 bases at V and 9 bases at J, with 22 bases between. The CDR3 runs to 16 residues. The V gene's germline CDR1 is SGHVS and CDR2 FQNEAQ.

V is TRBV2 and J is TRBJ2-3; 13 bases match TRBD2. J lost 2 bases, V lost 3 bases, and 2 bases had no gene match. Germline V gene data show CDR1 as SNHLY and CDR2 as FYNNEI. The CDR3 has 16 residues. CDR3 sequence reads: CASSETSGRFTDTQYF. The CDR3 region has the DNA TGTGCCAGCAGTGAGACTAGCGGGAGGTTCACAGATACGCAGTATTTT.